The 31 T cell receptor beta chains below come from one sample, sequenced in a study of blood T cell repertoires in COVID-19. The protocol was immunoSEQ multiplex PCR, while the TCRdb copy is restricted to in-frame clones and leaves out a portion. The repertoire consists of about 150,000 clones, with about 80% occurring once and the leading ten covering around 0.62%. The specimen was peripheral blood. Source of these receptors: a man aged 55 to 69 with acute or convalescent COVID-19.

The CDR3 protein is CASRAPYTGYYSFSNTGELFF. CDR3 nucleotide sequence: TGTGCCAGCAGAGCACCCTACACAGGGTACTATAGCTTTTCGAACACCGGGGAGCTGTTTTTT. The V and J genes are TRBV27 and TRBJ2-2; the D gene is possibly TRBD1 (6 bases). Trimming removed 6 bases from V and 0 bases from J, with 29 bases in between. Germline loops: CDR1 MNHEY, CDR2 SMNVEV (reference sequence). This CDR3 contains 21 residues.

J is TRBJ2-7 and V is TRBV6-5; no clear D. Trimming took 2 bases from V and 4 from J, leaving 9 bases between them. The germline V gene has CDR1 MNHEY and CDR2 SVGAGI. This CDR3 is built from 13 residues. CDR3 DNA: TGTGCCAGCAGTTACAATCTAGGATACGAGCAGTACTTC. It codes for CASSYNLGYEQYF.

The chain uses TRBV5-1 and TRBJ2-3; TRBD1 agrees at 11 bases. Germline V gene data show CDR1 as SGHRS and CDR2 as YFSETQ. CDR3 length: 16 residues. V lost 2 bases to trimming and J lost 2 bases; unmatched junction nucleotides: 4. CDR3 nucleotides: TGCGCCAGCAGCTTCGGACAGGGGGCGACCACAGATACGCAGTATTTT. Protein product: CASSFGQGATTDTQYF.

The gene calls are TRBV7-3 and TRBJ2-5, with 14 bases fitting TRBD2. Per germline, CDR1 SGHTA and CDR2 FQGTGA. Trimming at V came to 7 bases and at J to 4 bases, leaving 8 bases not matched to a gene. CDR3 length equals 16 residues. The CDR3 spells CASKGTSGGGVETQYF. The CDR3, as DNA: TGTGCCAGCAAAGGGACTAGCGGGGGCGGGGTAGAGACCCAGTACTTC.

This clone was recorded once. The chain employs TRBV7-6 and TRBJ2-7; a weak D match, TRBD2 (5 bases). In germline, CDR1 is SGHVS, CDR2 FNYEAQ. CDR3 length equals 15 residues. Trimming left V 1 base short and J 2 bases short, with 12 bases between. DNA for the CDR3: TGTGCCAGCAGCTTAGGGTCTGAGGGCCCCTACGAGCAGTACTTC. Protein product: CASSLGSEGPYEQYF.

The chain is built from TRBV2 and TRBJ2-7, with 15 bases aligning to TRBD2. The germline V gene encodes CDR1 SNHLY and CDR2 FYNNEI. Trimming at V came to 6 bases and at J to 3 bases, leaving 6 bases not matched to a gene. The CDR3 contains 16 residues. CDR3 nucleotides: TGTGCCAGCAGGGGGACTAGCGGGGGGTACCTCTACGAGCAGTACTTC. It is translated as CASRGTSGGYLYEQYF.

This chain uses TRBV30 with TRBJ1-5; the match to TRBD1 covers 8 bases. Losses at the gene ends were 2 bases for V and 4 bases for J; bases not matched to a gene: 7. The germline V gene has CDR1 GTSNPN and CDR2 SVGIG (reference sequence). The CDR3 covers 15 residues. The CDR3: CAWSSGQGQNQPQHF. Written as DNA, the CDR3 is TGTGCCTGGAGTTCCGGACAGGGACAGAATCAGCCCCAGCATTTT.

The V call is TRBV6-5, the J call TRBJ2-3; 10 positions match TRBD1. Trimming cost V 6 bases and J 4 bases; bases outside gene matches: 4. The CDR3 has 14 amino acids. Germline loops: CDR1 MNHEY, CDR2 SVGAGI. DNA for the CDR3: TGTGCCAGCAGACGGGACAGGGGCCCAGATACGCAGTATTTT. This sequence encodes CASRRDRGPDTQYF.

CDR3 residues: CASSTGVGLFF. DNA of the CDR3: TGTGCCAGCAGTACAGGGGTAGGGCTGTTTTTT. This chain links TRBV3-1 (or the pseudogene TRBV3-2) with TRBJ1-4; 7 nucleotides agree with TRBD1. Germline V lookup: CDR1 LGHDT, CDR2 YNNKEL (reference sequence). V trimming: 6 bases; J trimming: 14 bases; junction bases outside the gene matches: 6. The CDR3 extends over 11 amino acids.

This chain links TRBV7-9 with TRBJ1-1, with a tentative D call TRBD1 (5 bases). Per germline, CDR1 SEHNR and CDR2 FQNEAQ (reference sequence). Trimming stripped 1 base from V and 8 bases from J, with 8 bases between. The CDR3 has 12 residues. This CDR3 is CASSLGGLEAFF. The CDR3 coding sequence is TGTGCCAGCAGCTTAGGGGGCTTGGAAGCTTTCTTT.

A few counts support this clone. As DNA, the CDR3 is TGTGCCAGCTCACCACAGGGACTAGCGATTCAGGACAATGAGCAGTTCTTC. Amino acids: CASSPQGLAIQDNEQFF. V gene TRBV18 combines with J gene TRBJ2-1; 10 positions agree with TRBD2. CDR3 length: 17 residues. Germline CDR1 is KGHSH and CDR2 is LQKENI. Trimming took 1 base from V and 5 from J; bases not matched to a gene: 8.

This clone was seen a few times. This chain connects TRBV5-4 to TRBJ1-6; weak D call: TRBD1 (5 bases). The CDR3 loop spans 14 amino acids. Germline V lookup: CDR1 SGHNT, CDR2 YYREEE (reference sequence). The V end lost 4 bases, the J end lost 7 bases, and 12 bases lay between the germline ends. CDR3 residues: CASSTRGGNSPLHF. DNA of the CDR3: TGTGCCAGCAGCACTAGGGGAGGGAATTCACCCCTCCACTTT.

Only one count was recorded for this clone. The chain carries TRBV5-6 and TRBJ2-7, with TRBD2 matching 13 bases. J was trimmed by 2 bases and V by 0 bases; bases with no gene match: 2. This CDR3 has 16 residues. Germline CDR1 is SGHDT and CDR2 is YYEEEE. CDR3 sequence reads: CASSLVGTSGAYEQYF. As DNA, the CDR3 is TGTGCCAGCAGCTTGGTAGGGACTAGCGGGGCCTACGAGCAGTACTTC.

V is TRBV12-2 and J is TRBJ2-7; the table's D call TRBD2 went unverified against the DNA. TRBV12-2 is tagged as a pseudogene. The CDR3 is made up of 16 amino acids. This CDR3 reads CASRPRRGLVTYEQYF. DNA for the CDR3: TGTGCAAGTCGCCCTCGGCGGGGACTAGTTACCTACGAGCAGTACTTC.

The chain uses TRBV7-2 and TRBJ2-3; 12 bases are a match to TRBD2. The CDR3 loop spans 16 amino acids. J was trimmed by 5 bases and V by 5 bases; bases with no gene match: 8. The germline V gene has CDR1 SGHTA and CDR2 FQGNSA. CDR3 protein: CASSRRGGLAGDTQYF. For the CDR3, the DNA is TGTGCCAGCAGCCGCAGGGGGGGACTAGCGGGAGATACGCAGTATTTT.

This clone appeared once. The CDR3 loop reads CASSLAGQKPFYEQYF. CDR3 sequence (DNA): TGTGCCAGCAGCTTAGCGGGACAGAAACCTTTCTACGAGCAGTACTTC. The J gene is TRBJ2-7, the V gene TRBV7-2; 7 bases agree with TRBD1. The CDR3 sequence is 16 residues long. The trim removed 0 bases at V and 3 bases at J, leaving 8 bases unmatched. Germline CDR1 and CDR2: SGHTA and FQGNSA.

The rearrangement uses TRBV5-1 and TRBJ1-3, with a weak D call TRBD1 (6 bases). The V and J ends lost 0 bases and 0 bases respectively, with 10 bases between them. CDR1 SGHRS and CDR2 YFSETQ come from the germline V gene. The CDR3 is 16 amino acids. CDR3 nucleotide sequence: TGCGCCAGCAGCTTGGACAGGGTGGACTCTGGAAACACCATATATTTT. This translates into CASSLDRVDSGNTIYF.

The rearrangement joins TRBV29-1 to TRBJ2-7; a weak D match, TRBD2 (7 bases). CDR3 length: 12 amino acids. From germline, CDR1 is SQVTM and CDR2 ANQGSEA. DNA of the CDR3: TGCAGTGGGGCCCATAGGGGGGGCGAGCAGTACTTC. Translated: CSGAHRGGEQYF.

As DNA, the CDR3 is TGTGCTAGTGGTCCGCCTAGGGGGCGGAGGGCTTTCTTT. Translating gives CASGPPRGRRAFF. The chain carries TRBV12-5 and TRBJ1-1; 7 nucleotides align to TRBD1. CDR1 and CDR2 from the germline V gene are LGHNT and FRNRAP. V shed 5 bases and J 11 bases; nucleotides not matched to a gene: 11. The length of the CDR3 is 13 residues.

In its sample, this clone was seen a few times. The chain employs TRBV6-6 and TRBJ1-5; TRBD1 agrees at 8 bases. The germline CDR1 and CDR2 sequences are MNHNY and SVGAGI (reference sequence). This CDR3 is built from 13 residues. V was pared by 7 bases and J by 13 bases, with 12 bases of the junction left unmatched. The CDR3 here is CASNPGTGSFQHF. Written as DNA, the CDR3 is TGTGCCAGCAATCCCGGGACAGGTAGCTTTCAGCATTTT.

This chain joins TRBV29-1 and TRBJ2-5, with D unresolved. There are 10 residues in the CDR3. Germline lookup yields CDR1 SQVTM and CDR2 ANQGSEA. Trimming cost V 7 bases and J 5 bases, with 8 bases left between them. In DNA, the CDR3 is TGCAGCGGAGGTGAGGAGACCCAGTACTTC. This sequence encodes CSGGEETQYF.

The CDR3 coding sequence is TGTGCCAGCAGTGAGACAGGGAAACTCTCCTACGAGCAGTACTTC. It specifies CASSETGKLSYEQYF. The chain recombines TRBV28 with TRBJ2-7; 7 bases align to TRBD1. The CDR3 spans 15 residues. Germline V lookup: CDR1 MDHEN, CDR2 SYDVKM. The V gene end was trimmed by 5 bases and the J gene end by 0 bases; junction bases not matched to a gene: 7.

This rearrangement joins TRBV4-3 to TRBJ1-4; no definite D call. The CDR3 loop spans 16 amino acids. Germline CDR1 reads LGHNA; CDR2 reads YSLEER. The ends were cut back, 0 bases at V and 0 bases at J, with 8 bases in the middle. In nucleotides, the CDR3 is TGCGCCAGCAGCCAAGATTTAATTGCAACTAATGAAAAACTGTTTTTT. Its protein product is CASSQDLIATNEKLFF.

The chain has TRBV6-2 or TRBV6-3 and TRBJ2-7; a possible D gene is TRBD2 (5 bases). The CDR3 totals 14 residues. V was clipped by 0 bases and J by 7 bases, with 13 bases between them. Germline V CDR1 and CDR2: MNHEY, SVGEGT. CDR3 nucleotides: TGTGCCAGCAGTTACTCGTCGGTGACGGGAGAGCAGTACTTC. Its protein product is CASSYSSVTGEQYF.

The CDR3 sequence is CASSRAGTGGNTNYGYTF. As DNA, the CDR3 is TGCGCCAGCAGCAGAGCCGGGACAGGGGGAAATACTAACTATGGCTACACCTTC. The chain carries TRBV4-3 and TRBJ1-2; the match to TRBD1 covers 11 bases. Germline CDR1 and CDR2: LGHNA and YSLEER. V gave up 5 bases and J gave up 0 bases; unmatched junction bases: 11. This CDR3 spans 18 amino acids.

The chain couples TRBV9 to TRBJ1-1; the match to TRBD1 covers 7 bases. Per germline, CDR1 SGDLS and CDR2 YYNGEE. Losses at the gene ends were 3 bases for V and 1 base for J; bases not matched to a gene: 3. The CDR3 consists of 14 residues. This chain's CDR3 is CASSAGQSNTEAFF. CDR3 coding DNA: TGTGCCAGCAGCGCGGGACAGTCGAACACTGAAGCTTTCTTT.

The chain links TRBV3-1 (or the pseudogene TRBV3-2) to TRBJ2-1, with 9 bases aligning to TRBD2. The CDR3 covers 15 residues. Trimming removed 4 bases from V and 0 bases from J; junction bases left unmatched: 1. The germline gives CDR1 LGHDT, CDR2 YNNKEL (reference sequence). CDR3 nucleotides: TGTGCCAGCAGCCTAGCGGGGGCCTCCTACAATGAGCAGTTCTTC. Translated: CASSLAGASYNEQFF.

V gene TRBV19 combines with J gene TRBJ1-3; a possible D gene is TRBD1 (5 bases). This CDR3 region has 15 residues. The germline V gene has CDR1 LNHDA and CDR2 SQIVND (reference sequence). Trimming removed 3 bases from V and 3 bases from J, with 12 bases in between. CDR3 bases: TGTGCCAGTAGTATGCAGGGCTGGGGTGGAAACACCATATATTTT. Amino acid sequence: CASSMQGWGGNTIYF.

J is TRBJ1-3 and V is TRBV7-3; D remains ambiguous. This CDR3 spans 13 amino acids. Trimming pared 3 bases from V and 2 bases from J, leaving 5 bases between. Germline CDR1 and CDR2: SGHTA and FQGTGA. The DNA for the CDR3 is TGTGCCAGCAGCTTCCAGGCTGGAAACACCATATATTTT. Its translation: CASSFQAGNTIYF.

The J gene is TRBJ1-5, the V gene TRBV7-9, with TRBD1 matching 12 bases. The junction had 6 bases not matched to a gene; V was cut back by 5 bases and J by 7 bases. Germline V lookup: CDR1 SEHNR, CDR2 FQNEAQ (reference sequence). The CDR3 is 15 residues long. CDR3 amino acids: CASSRGTGGFQPQHF. In DNA form, the CDR3 reads TGTGCCAGCAGCCGAGGGACAGGGGGCTTCCAGCCCCAGCATTTT.

The rearrangement links TRBV5-1 to TRBJ1-4, with 9 bases that match TRBD1. CDR1 is SGHRS, CDR2 YFSETQ, per germline. The CDR3 is 14 residues long. Losses at the gene ends were 5 bases for V and 8 bases for J; bases not matched to a gene: 7. This CDR3 reads CASRFGTGLEKLFF. The CDR3 DNA sequence: TGCGCCAGCAGATTCGGGACAGGGTTGGAAAAACTGTTTTTT.